Shown below are 31 T cell receptor beta chains from a single sample sequenced in a study of T cells in Graves' hyperthyroidism and ophthalmopathy. Researchers took RNA transcripts and amplified the TCR beta CDR3 regions from them. When the TCR CDR3 underwent first-round RT-PCR, the HTBI primer set was used. TCRdb recomputed calls from the multiplex PCR reads with MiXCR, one row per CDR3 protein. The sample lists around 250,000 distinct CDR3 sequences, just over 14% seen once, with about an eighth in the top ten. The sample was blood. The receptors shown here come from a woman aged 40 to 50 with Graves' hyperthyroidism that later progressed to Graves' ophthalmopathy.

This clonotype was seen more than once but under ten times. The chain combines TRBV6-1 with TRBJ2-7, with no clear D. The germline V and J ends were trimmed by 7 bases and 4 bases, with 11 bases remaining between them. The CDR3 extends over 12 amino acids. The germline CDR1 and CDR2 sequences are MNHNS and SASEGT. The CDR3 reads CASTSPGYEQYF. The CDR3 DNA reads TGTGCCAGCACCTCGCCAGGATACGAGCAGTACTTC.

This clonotype showed up many times. The CDR3 nucleotides are TGTGCCAGCAGCTCACCGGGACAGGGGGTCTACAATGAGCAGTTCTTC. Translating gives CASSSPGQGVYNEQFF. The chain employs TRBV3-1 and TRBJ2-1; 11 positions match TRBD1. The CDR3 runs 16 residues. The junction had 6 bases not matched to a gene; V was cut back by 5 bases and J by 3 bases. From germline, CDR1 is LGHDT and CDR2 YNNKEL (reference sequence).

In this sample, this clonotype turned up many times. The rearrangement joins TRBV20-1 to TRBJ1-5; tentative D call: TRBD1 (5 bases). CDR3 length: 15 residues. Deletions cut 4 bases from V and 0 bases from J, with 13 bases between. The germline gives CDR1 DFQATT, CDR2 SNEGSKA (reference sequence). For the CDR3, the DNA is TGCAGTGCTACCCGACAGAAATATAGCAATCAGCCCCAGCATTTT. Translation gives CSATRQKYSNQPQHF.

This clonotype was counted many times. The chain employs TRBV20-1 and TRBJ2-5; 7 nucleotides align to TRBD2. Germline assignment: CDR1 DFQATT and CDR2 SNEGSKA (reference sequence). The trim removed 0 bases at V and 5 bases at J, leaving 6 bases unmatched. This CDR3 has 14 residues. CDR3 residues: CSAREGFSGETQYF. CDR3 sequence (DNA): TGCAGTGCTAGAGAGGGCTTTAGCGGGGAGACCCAGTACTTC.

This clonotype was counted at least ten times. The rearrangement uses TRBV10-3 and TRBJ1-5; D gene ambiguous. The germline V gene has CDR1 ENHRY and CDR2 SYGVKD. V was shortened by 2 bases and J by 2 bases, with 10 bases between the two germline ends. The CDR3 covers 15 residues. The CDR3 loop reads CAISEEFVGNQPQHF. CDR3 sequence (DNA): TGTGCCATCAGTGAGGAGTTTGTGGGCAATCAGCCCCAGCATTTT.

This clonotype was seen many times. J is TRBJ2-1 and V is TRBV7-2; TRBD2 aligns across 8 bases. The CDR3 loop spans 17 amino acids. The J segment lost 1 base and the V segment lost 1 base, leaving 6 bases of the junction unmatched. The germline gives CDR1 SGHTA, CDR2 FQGNSA. CDR3 in amino acids: CASSLEVSGTSYNEQFF. The CDR3 DNA sequence: TGTGCCAGCAGCTTAGAGGTTAGCGGGACATCCTACAATGAGCAGTTCTTC. Combining the CDR3 with reference TRBV7-2 and TRBJ2-1 gives the whole variable domain GAGVSQSPSNKVTEKGKDVELRCDPISGHTALYWYRQSLGQGLEFLIYFQGNSAPDKSGLPSDRFSAERTGGSVSTLTIQRTQQEDSAVYLCASSLEVSGTSYNEQFFGPGTRLTVL.

This clonotype was seen many times. The V call is TRBV5-1, the J call TRBJ2-2; the D gene could be TRBD1 or TRBD2 (5 bases each). Germline CDR1 and CDR2: SGHRS and YFSETQ. V dropped 1 base and J dropped 2 bases, with 9 bases sitting between them. The CDR3 is 15 residues long. CDR3: CASSLRGPNTGELFF. The CDR3 region has the DNA TGCGCCAGCAGCTTGCGGGGCCCCAACACCGGGGAGCTGTTTTTT.

This clonotype was picked up many times. The chain combines TRBV6-1 with TRBJ1-1; 7 positions match TRBD1. The V segment lost 6 bases and the J segment 7 bases; nucleotides outside the gene matches: 11. CDR1 and CDR2 from the germline V gene are MNHNS and SASEGT. This CDR3 comprises 14 residues. CDR3 DNA: TGTGCCAGCAGACCTTATGGGACAGAAGATGAAGCTTTCTTT. It is translated as CASRPYGTEDEAFF.

The sample holds a few counts of this clonotype. The V gene is TRBV2, the J gene TRBJ1-2; 9 nucleotides agree with TRBD1. CDR3 length equals 13 residues. The ends lost 6 bases at V and 8 bases at J; junction bases unmatched: 7. Germline values: CDR1 SNHLY, CDR2 FYNNEI. The CDR3, as DNA: TGTGCCAGCAGACCGACAGGGGGTGAAGGCTACACCTTC. Translation: CASRPTGGEGYTF.

CDR3 DNA: TGTGCCAGCAGCGTAATCACAGGGGGCTCCAATGAGCAGTTCTTC. It translates to CASSVITGGSNEQFF. The chain recombines TRBV9 with TRBJ2-1, with 9 bases lining up with TRBD1. This CDR3 spans 15 amino acids. Germline CDR1 SGDLS, CDR2 YYNGEE. Trimming removed 1 base from V and 6 bases from J; junction bases left unmatched: 5.

A remark on this clonotype: The CDR3 ends on some other residue instead of the conserved phenylalanine or tryptophan, so this is likely a read error. The J gene is TRBJ1-1, the V gene TRBV7-8; no definite D call. This CDR3 has 18 amino acids. The V and J ends lost 5 bases and 2 bases respectively, with 24 bases between them. CDR1 is SGHVS, CDR2 FQNEAQ, per germline. This chain's CDR3 is CASSTAPAGSAFNTEAFL. The CDR3, as DNA: TGTGCCAGCAGCACAGCCCCGGCAGGCTCCGCTTTCAACACTGAAGCTTTCCTT.

Ten or more counts support this clonotype. The chain recombines TRBV4-1 with TRBJ1-4, with no clear D. Germline lookup yields CDR1 MGHRA and CDR2 YSYEKL. This CDR3 comprises 12 residues. The germline V and J ends were trimmed by 3 bases and 6 bases, with 5 bases remaining between them. CDR3 nucleotides: TGCGCCAGCAGCCACCAAGATGAAAAACTGTTTTTT. Residues: CASSHQDEKLFF.

This clonotype has a count of ten or more. The chain is built from TRBV2 and TRBJ1-5; D is unclear. Germline CDR1 SNHLY, CDR2 FYNNEI. Trimming removed 3 bases from V and 2 bases from J, with 17 bases in between. This CDR3 contains 17 residues. The CDR3 DNA sequence: TGTGCCAGCAGTGAGCAGACCGACAAAAGGGGCAATCAGCCCCAGCATTTT. Its protein product is CASSEQTDKRGNQPQHF.

Ten or more counts support this clonotype. The rearrangement links TRBV5-1 to TRBJ2-3, with 7 bases matching TRBD2. Per the germline V gene, CDR1 is SGHRS and CDR2 is YFSETQ. CDR3 length: 17 residues. The V segment lost 0 bases and the J segment 1 base; nucleotides outside the gene matches: 8. The CDR3 DNA is TGCGCCAGCAGCTTGGCCATCGGGAGGTGGGGCACAGATACGCAGTATTTT. Its translation: CASSLAIGRWGTDTQYF.

This sequence joins TRBV14 and TRBJ1-1, with unresolved D. Trimming pared 4 bases from V and 8 bases from J, leaving 14 bases between. This CDR3 is built from 13 residues. CDR1 is SGHDN and CDR2 is FVKESK in the germline V gene. In DNA form, the CDR3 reads TGTGCCAGCAGCCTCCGGACCGGACTAGAAGCTTTCTTT. Protein product: CASSLRTGLEAFF.

A word on this clonotype: It may be a read error: a sequence one base away is much more abundant. The rearrangement joins TRBV19 to TRBJ2-7, with TRBD1 matching 8 bases. After removal of 3 bases from V and 6 bases from J, the junction contained 10 bases not matched to a gene. Germline V gene lookup returns CDR1 LNHDA and CDR2 SQIVND (reference sequence). This CDR3 has 15 amino acids. CDR3 in amino acids: CASSIPGQGPGEQYF. In DNA form, the CDR3 reads TGTGCCAGTAGTATCCCCGGACAGGGACCCGGCGAGCAGTACTTC.

This clonotype has ten or more counts. V usage is TRBV2 and J usage is TRBJ2-1; TRBD2 aligns across 12 bases. Germline V gene data show CDR1 as SNHLY and CDR2 as FYNNEI. The CDR3 has 14 residues. V shed 4 bases and J 10 bases; nucleotides not matched to a gene: 5. CDR3 sequence reads: CASSASGRAGEQFF. In DNA form, the CDR3 reads TGTGCCAGCAGTGCTAGCGGGAGGGCCGGAGAGCAGTTCTTC. Based on the CDR3 plus reference TRBV2 and TRBJ2-1, the full variable domain is EPEVTQTPSHQVTQMGQEVILRCVPISNHLYFYWYRQILGQKVEFLVSFYNNEISEKSEIFDDQFSVERPDGSNFTLKIRSTKLEDSAMYFCASSASGRAGEQFFGPGTRLTVL.

This clonotype was recorded a few times. The chain combines TRBV20-1 with TRBJ1-1, with 7 bases that match TRBD1. CDR1 and CDR2 (germline): DFQATT, SNEGSKA (reference sequence). The CDR3 is 14 residues long. Trimming removed 4 bases from V and 2 bases from J; junction bases left unmatched: 7. The CDR3 nucleotides are TGCAGTGCTACACCGGGACAGATTAACACTGAAGCTTTCTTT. Protein: CSATPGQINTEAFF.

This clonotype was found many times. This chain links TRBV24-1 with TRBJ2-1; 10 positions match TRBD1. This CDR3 contains 14 residues. Trimming took 7 bases from V and 4 from J; bases not matched to a gene: 3. From germline, CDR1 is KGHDR and CDR2 SFDVKD. The CDR3 is CATSRTGGYNEQFF. CDR3 bases: TGTGCCACCAGCAGGACAGGGGGGTACAATGAGCAGTTCTTC.

J is TRBJ2-7 and V is TRBV7-9; the D is unclear. V was shortened by 2 bases and J by 5 bases, with 7 bases between the two germline ends. The CDR3 is 12 amino acids. Germline values: CDR1 SEHNR, CDR2 FQNEAQ (reference sequence). The CDR3 is CASSLSSDEQYF. CDR3 DNA: TGTGCCAGCAGCTTAAGCAGCGACGAGCAGTACTTC.

This clonotype has more than one count but fewer than ten. This sequence joins TRBV11-2 and TRBJ2-3; D remains ambiguous. Germline CDR1 and CDR2: SGHAT and FQNNGV. The CDR3 contains 14 residues. Trimming removed 3 bases at V and 2 bases at J, with 9 bases between. CDR3 DNA: TGTGCCAGCAGCTTCCCGACAAACACAGATACGCAGTATTTT. Translation gives CASSFPTNTDTQYF.

This clonotype was observed at least ten times. The V and J genes are TRBV20-1 and TRBJ2-3, with 8 bases lining up with TRBD1. J was trimmed by 2 bases and V by 6 bases; bases with no gene match: 10. The CDR3 is 15 amino acids. Germline-derived CDR1 and CDR2 are DFQATT and SNEGSKA (reference sequence). CDR3 sequence (DNA): TGCAGTGCACCTAAGACAGGGGCGGCCACAGATACGCAGTATTTT. This sequence encodes CSAPKTGAATDTQYF.

There are many counts of this clonotype. V and J are TRBV27 and TRBJ2-1; D remains unclear. Germline CDR1 and CDR2: MNHEY and SMNVEV (reference sequence). The CDR3 has 13 residues. V was shortened by 7 bases and J by 2 bases, with 9 bases between the two germline ends. CDR3 nucleotide sequence: TGTGCCAGCAAATTCAGGACCTACAATGAGCAGTTCTTC. Translated, it gives CASKFRTYNEQFF.

This clonotype was counted at least ten times. This chain connects TRBV11-2 to TRBJ1-1; 8 bases are a match to TRBD1. The CDR3 covers 13 residues. Unmatched junction bases numbered 3, after V lost 5 bases and J lost 4 bases. In germline, CDR1 is SGHAT, CDR2 FQNNGV. CDR3 amino acids: CASSEQGGTEAFF. CDR3 sequence (DNA): TGTGCCAGCAGCGAACAGGGGGGCACTGAAGCTTTCTTT.

Many counts were recorded for this clonotype. V gene TRBV30 combines with J gene TRBJ2-7, with 8 positions matching TRBD2. CDR3 length: 15 residues. Germline lookup yields CDR1 GTSNPN and CDR2 SVGIG (reference sequence). Trimming cost V 0 bases and J 4 bases; bases outside gene matches: 8. The CDR3 DNA sequence: TGTGCCTGGAGTGTACCGGGGACTAGACGATACGAGCAGTACTTC. Protein sequence: CAWSVPGTRRYEQYF.

The chain joins TRBV11-2 to TRBJ1-6; D not resolved. V dropped 3 bases and J dropped 14 bases, with 17 bases sitting between them. CDR3 length: 14 residues. Germline V gene data show CDR1 as SGHAT and CDR2 as FQNNGV. This chain's CDR3 is CASSFSGSTASLHF. For the CDR3, the DNA is TGTGCCAGCAGCTTTTCGGGTAGCACTGCATCCCTCCACTTT.

This clonotype was observed a handful of times. J is TRBJ1-2 and V is TRBV20-1; D not resolved. The CDR3 runs to 12 residues. The germline V and J ends were trimmed by 6 bases and 6 bases, with 14 bases remaining between them. Germline CDR1 reads DFQATT; CDR2 reads SNEGSKA (reference sequence). Here the CDR3 reads CSALTRQNGYTF. In DNA, the CDR3 is TGCAGTGCACTCACCCGACAAAATGGCTACACCTTC.

This clonotype has ten or more counts. This chain connects TRBV12-3 or TRBV12-4 to TRBJ2-7; D remains ambiguous. CDR3 length equals 14 residues. V was cut by 3 bases and J by 3 bases, with 12 bases left in between. CDR3 sequence (DNA): TGTGCCAGCAGTTTTTTGGACGCGTTCTACGAGCAGTACTTC. It is translated as CASSFLDAFYEQYF.

In its sample, this clonotype was seen many times. The chain combines TRBV11-2 with TRBJ2-4, with 8 positions matching TRBD1. Trimming removed 4 bases from V and 4 bases from J; junction bases left unmatched: 15. This CDR3 is 18 amino acids long. Germline assignment: CDR1 SGHAT and CDR2 FQNNGV. Here the CDR3 reads CASSSFRDRGLFKNIQYF. CDR3 DNA sequence: TGTGCCAGCAGCTCCTTTAGAGACAGGGGATTATTTAAAAACATTCAGTACTTC.

In its sample, this clonotype was seen many times. The chain is built from TRBV6-1 and TRBJ1-6; D is uncertain. Germline CDR1 MNHNS, CDR2 SASEGT. The CDR3 totals 14 residues. The V gene lost 7 bases and the J gene lost 10 bases, with 17 bases spanning the gap. The CDR3 loop is CASTRTPAGSPLHF. The CDR3, as DNA: TGTGCCAGCACCCGGACCCCGGCGGGGTCACCCCTCCACTTT.

This chain links TRBV20-1 with TRBJ2-7; the match to TRBD1 covers 8 bases. The CDR3 is 13 amino acids. The junction had 6 bases not matched to a gene; V was cut back by 2 bases and J by 6 bases. The germline V gene has CDR1 DFQATT and CDR2 SNEGSKA (reference sequence). CDR3 nucleotides: TGCAGTGCTAGATCGGACAGGGACTTCGAGCAGTACTTC. This translates into CSARSDRDFEQYF.